Each of the 22 T cell receptor beta chains below was sequenced from the same sample in a study of human T cells and chemical hapten exposure. TCRdb passed the RACE reads through MiXCR, listing each CDR3 protein once. The data contain roughly 38,000 distinct CDR3 sequences, around 7.6% of them singletons. Time point noted: pre-sensitization, week 0. This sample's treatment: therapeutic diphenylcyclopropenone sensitization with weekly scalp DPC. The sample in question was whole blood, obtained in connection with sensitization to the hapten diphenylcyclopropenone (DPC). The receptors originated from a woman aged 50 to 65 with alopecia areata. Some clones in this sample may be carry-over from other donors' samples.

The chain carries TRBV12-5 and TRBJ2-1, with a possible D match to TRBD2 (7 bases). Germline V gene data show CDR1 as LGHNT and CDR2 as FRNRAP. This CDR3 has 15 amino acids. Trimming removed 1 base from V and 7 bases from J, with 14 bases in between. The CDR3 here is CASGLDGRQGNEQFF. The CDR3 coding sequence is TGTGCTAGTGGTTTGGACGGGAGGCAGGGGAATGAGCAGTTCTTC.

This clonotype has ten or more counts. The chain has TRBV18 and TRBJ1-5; 11 nucleotides align to TRBD1. This CDR3 is built from 15 residues. From germline, CDR1 is KGHSH and CDR2 LQKENI. Trimming took 8 bases from V and 5 from J; bases not matched to a gene: 8. CDR3 in DNA: TGTGCCAGCCGCGCCGGGGACAGGGGGTATCAGCCCCAGCATTTT. Translating gives CASRAGDRGYQPQHF.

This clonotype was counted many times. The chain employs TRBV29-1 and TRBJ2-3; 12 nucleotides line up with TRBD2. This CDR3 has 15 residues. J gave up 7 bases and V 7 bases, and 12 bases lay outside the gene matches. Germline V CDR1 and CDR2: SQVTM, ANQGSEA. DNA of the CDR3: TGCAGCGCTACGATGACTAGCGGGAGTACGAATACGCAGTATTTT. This codes for CSATMTSGSTNTQYF.

This clonotype was recorded at least ten times. This sequence joins TRBV11-2 and TRBJ2-4; D perhaps matches TRBD2 (6 bases). CDR1 is SGHAT, CDR2 FQNNGV, per germline. This CDR3 comprises 16 residues. Trimming stripped 1 base from V and 6 bases from J, with 16 bases between. Written as DNA, the CDR3 is TGTGCCAGCAGCTTAGCAGGACTACCCACGGGAAACATTCAGTACTTC. Amino acids: CASSLAGLPTGNIQYF.

This clonotype occurred many times. The chain employs TRBV20-1 and TRBJ2-3; D not resolved. The CDR3 is 11 amino acids. Per germline, CDR1 DFQATT and CDR2 SNEGSKA (reference sequence). V dropped 5 bases and J dropped 0 bases, with 3 bases sitting between them. Written as DNA, the CDR3 is TGCAGTGCTGGAAGCACAGATACGCAGTATTTT. Its translation: CSAGSTDTQYF.

The rearrangement joins TRBV9 to TRBJ2-6; 8 bases align to TRBD1. CDR3 length: 18 residues. With V trimmed by 4 bases and J by 2 bases, 11 bases remained unmatched. From germline, CDR1 is SGDLS and CDR2 YYNGEE. The CDR3 sequence: CASSFPTGESPGANVLTF. The CDR3 bases are TGTGCCAGCAGCTTCCCGACAGGGGAGTCCCCTGGGGCCAACGTCCTGACTTTC.

This clonotype was seen repeatedly, ten times or more. The chain recombines TRBV28 with TRBJ2-6, with D possibly being TRBD1 (5 bases). With 7 bases removed from V and 2 bases from J, the gap between germline ends came to 12 bases. Germline values: CDR1 MDHEN, CDR2 SYDVKM. The CDR3 sequence is 15 residues long. CDR3 residues: CASMPPGPGANVLTF. CDR3 DNA: TGTGCCAGCATGCCCCCAGGGCCTGGGGCCAACGTCCTGACTTTC.

The genes are TRBV3-2 and TRBJ2-2; the tabulated D call, TRBD1, remains unverified against the DNA. TRBV3-2 is reported as a pseudogene. This CDR3 is built from 17 residues. The CDR3 DNA is TGTGCCAGCAGCCAAGATTTTAGGACAGGGGGCACCGGGGAGCTGTTTTTT. Its translation is CASSQDFRTGGTGELFF.

J is TRBJ2-7 and V is TRBV7-9; 7 bases line up with TRBD2. The germline gives CDR1 SEHNR, CDR2 FQNEAQ (reference sequence). The ends lost 7 bases at V and 7 bases at J; junction bases unmatched: 10. The CDR3 sequence is 13 residues long. CDR3 bases: TGTGCCAGCACTCTCGCGGGAGAGGGAGAGCAGTACTTC. Its translation is CASTLAGEGEQYF.

The J gene is TRBJ2-5, the V gene TRBV18; no reliable D call. V shed 0 bases and J shed 4 bases, with 6 bases lying between them. CDR3 length equals 13 residues. CDR1 and CDR2 from the germline V gene are KGHSH and LQKENI. CDR3 coding DNA: TGTGCCAGCTCACCACCTACTACAGAGACCCAGTACTTC. Translated, it gives CASSPPTTETQYF.

This clonotype was counted at least ten times. The chain has TRBV12-3 or TRBV12-4 and TRBJ1-1; tentative D call: TRBD1 (6 bases). The CDR3 contains 13 residues. Between the trimmed V and J ends, which lost 6 bases and 9 bases, there was a span of 17 bases. CDR3 residues: CASSQPNRAKAFF. The CDR3 bases are TGTGCCAGCAGCCAACCCAACAGGGCGAAAGCTTTCTTT.

The CDR3 DNA sequence: TGTGCCAGCAGCACCGGAGGAGGGACCTACAATGAGCAGTTCTTC. It translates to CASSTGGGTYNEQFF. V is TRBV11-2 and J is TRBJ2-1; D is perhaps TRBD2 (6 bases). From germline, CDR1 is SGHAT and CDR2 FQNNGV. With 5 bases removed from V and 2 bases from J, the gap between germline ends came to 13 bases. The CDR3 covers 15 residues.

There are many counts of this clonotype. J is TRBJ1-2 and V is TRBV6-5; 7 bases agree with TRBD1. Germline trimming cut 4 bases from V and 0 bases from J; bases unmatched to any gene: 2. The CDR3 runs to 14 residues. The germline gives CDR1 MNHEY, CDR2 SVGAGI. DNA for the CDR3: TGTGCCAGCAGTTGGGGGACAGCTAACTATGGCTACACCTTC. It yields the protein CASSWGTANYGYTF.

This clonotype was seen repeatedly, ten times or more. The V and J genes are TRBV24-1 and TRBJ2-1; 7 bases are a match to TRBD1. The trim removed 7 bases at V and 7 bases at J, leaving 6 bases unmatched. Germline loops: CDR1 KGHDR, CDR2 SFDVKD. The CDR3 runs 13 residues. CDR3 amino acids: CATRAIQGNEQFF. As DNA, the CDR3 is TGTGCCACCAGGGCTATACAGGGGAATGAGCAGTTCTTC.

This clonotype was seen a few times. The chain couples TRBV5-5 to TRBJ2-1; possibly TRBD2 for D (5 bases). V lost 1 base and J lost 0, with 8 bases in between. CDR1 and CDR2 (germline): SGHKS, YYEKEE (reference sequence). The CDR3 loop spans 15 amino acids. The CDR3 sequence: CASSLIGSSYNEQFF. CDR3 bases: TGTGCCAGCAGCTTGATAGGGAGCTCCTACAATGAGCAGTTCTTC.

This clonotype was seen repeatedly, ten times or more. The chain links TRBV12-5 to TRBJ2-1, with D possibly matching TRBD2 (6 bases). This CDR3 has 17 residues. CDR1 LGHNT and CDR2 FRNRAP come from the germline V gene. V was clipped by 0 bases and J by 7 bases, with 19 bases between them. The chain's CDR3 is CASGLVVGAGSRNEQFF. The CDR3 nucleotides are TGTGCTAGTGGTTTGGTAGTAGGGGCGGGATCTCGGAATGAGCAGTTCTTC.

Details on this clonotype: A much larger clone is a single base away; this may be a read error. V gene TRBV28 combines with J gene TRBJ2-3; 7 positions match TRBD1. The CDR3 is 13 amino acids. Germline CDR1 is MDHEN and CDR2 is SYDVKM. This CDR3 reads CVSSRGREDTQYF. CDR3 bases: TGTGTCAGCAGTAGGGGGCGCGAAGATACGCAGTATTTT. The full variable domain, its missing parts supplied by reference TRBV28 and TRBJ2-3, is DVKVTQSSRYLVKRTGEKVFLECVQDMDHENMFWYRQDPGLGLRLIYFSYDVKMKEKGDIPEGYSVSREKKERFSLILESASTNQTSMYLCVSSRGREDTQYFGPGTRLTVL.

This clonotype was found many times. The V and J genes are TRBV21-1 and TRBJ1-5. TRBV21-1 is a pseudogene. The CDR3 is 14 amino acids. The CDR3 nucleotides are TGTGCCAGCAGCTGGCCGGGGCCCAGCCAGCCCCAGCATTTT. Translating it yields CASSWPGPSQPQHF.

This clonotype was seen ten or more times. This chain joins TRBV4-3 and TRBJ1-5; TRBD1 agrees at 7 bases. CDR3 size: 14 residues. Germline CDR1 LGHNA, CDR2 YSLEER. V shed 0 bases and J 7 bases; nucleotides not matched to a gene: 3. As DNA, the CDR3 is TGCGCCAGCAGCCAAGAAAGGGGGCGGCAGCCCCAGCATTTT. Encoded protein: CASSQERGRQPQHF.

In this sample, this clonotype turned up a few times. The chain employs TRBV30 and TRBJ2-5; D gene ambiguous. This CDR3 has 13 residues. Germline V CDR1 and CDR2: GTSNPN, SVGIG (reference sequence). The V and J ends lost 2 bases and 4 bases respectively, with 11 bases between them. CDR3 sequence: CAWSTGFRETQYF. DNA for the CDR3: TGTGCCTGGAGTACTGGGTTTAGAGAGACCCAGTACTTC.

In its sample, this clonotype was seen many times. The V call is TRBV4-3, the J call TRBJ2-7, with 12 bases lining up with TRBD2. Germline-derived CDR1 and CDR2 are LGHNA and YSLEER. The CDR3 runs to 17 residues. With 0 bases clipped from V and 5 bases from J, the junction kept 8 bases outside the gene matches. The CDR3 DNA follows: TGCGCCAGCAGCCAAGATTGGGCTAGCGGGAGGGCGGACGAGCAGTACTTC. This encodes CASSQDWASGRADEQYF.

This clonotype was seen many times. The rearrangement joins TRBV25-1 to TRBJ1-2, with D unclear. V was pared by 5 bases and J by 6 bases, with 22 bases between. This CDR3 spans 16 amino acids. CDR1 and CDR2 from the germline V gene are MGHDK and SYGVNS. DNA for the CDR3: TGTGCCAGCAGTTTGGTGGTAGTTTTGGGCTGGAATGGCTACACCTTC. Its translation is CASSLVVVLGWNGYTF.